This T cell receptor beta chain was recovered during a study of T-cell memory formation after mild COVID-19. The wider study: Clustering of TCRs was largely donor specific.

To note about this clonotype: Its antigen is not identified.

TCRdb reprocessed the 5' RACE reads with MiXCR, giving one entry per CDR3 protein. Of about 560,000 distinct CDR3 sequences in the sample, roughly 17% were seen once. Study findings and constraints: Within pre-infection memory, some responding clones were found, suggesting cross-reactive memory joined.

V was trimmed by 4 bases and J by 9 bases, leaving 10 bases between them. The CDR3 extends over 12 amino acids. The sequenced material came from PBMCs or a T cell subset sorted from them (not recorded which). The sequence derives from an adult woman who had mild COVID-19 (a few samples of this study predate the infection). Cell type and time point are not known. The chain joins TRBV12-3 or TRBV12-4 to TRBJ2-1; D is undetermined. In DNA, the CDR3 is TGTGCCAGCAGTTCCAGTCTGGGTGAGCAGTTCTTC. This codes for CASSSSLGEQFF.